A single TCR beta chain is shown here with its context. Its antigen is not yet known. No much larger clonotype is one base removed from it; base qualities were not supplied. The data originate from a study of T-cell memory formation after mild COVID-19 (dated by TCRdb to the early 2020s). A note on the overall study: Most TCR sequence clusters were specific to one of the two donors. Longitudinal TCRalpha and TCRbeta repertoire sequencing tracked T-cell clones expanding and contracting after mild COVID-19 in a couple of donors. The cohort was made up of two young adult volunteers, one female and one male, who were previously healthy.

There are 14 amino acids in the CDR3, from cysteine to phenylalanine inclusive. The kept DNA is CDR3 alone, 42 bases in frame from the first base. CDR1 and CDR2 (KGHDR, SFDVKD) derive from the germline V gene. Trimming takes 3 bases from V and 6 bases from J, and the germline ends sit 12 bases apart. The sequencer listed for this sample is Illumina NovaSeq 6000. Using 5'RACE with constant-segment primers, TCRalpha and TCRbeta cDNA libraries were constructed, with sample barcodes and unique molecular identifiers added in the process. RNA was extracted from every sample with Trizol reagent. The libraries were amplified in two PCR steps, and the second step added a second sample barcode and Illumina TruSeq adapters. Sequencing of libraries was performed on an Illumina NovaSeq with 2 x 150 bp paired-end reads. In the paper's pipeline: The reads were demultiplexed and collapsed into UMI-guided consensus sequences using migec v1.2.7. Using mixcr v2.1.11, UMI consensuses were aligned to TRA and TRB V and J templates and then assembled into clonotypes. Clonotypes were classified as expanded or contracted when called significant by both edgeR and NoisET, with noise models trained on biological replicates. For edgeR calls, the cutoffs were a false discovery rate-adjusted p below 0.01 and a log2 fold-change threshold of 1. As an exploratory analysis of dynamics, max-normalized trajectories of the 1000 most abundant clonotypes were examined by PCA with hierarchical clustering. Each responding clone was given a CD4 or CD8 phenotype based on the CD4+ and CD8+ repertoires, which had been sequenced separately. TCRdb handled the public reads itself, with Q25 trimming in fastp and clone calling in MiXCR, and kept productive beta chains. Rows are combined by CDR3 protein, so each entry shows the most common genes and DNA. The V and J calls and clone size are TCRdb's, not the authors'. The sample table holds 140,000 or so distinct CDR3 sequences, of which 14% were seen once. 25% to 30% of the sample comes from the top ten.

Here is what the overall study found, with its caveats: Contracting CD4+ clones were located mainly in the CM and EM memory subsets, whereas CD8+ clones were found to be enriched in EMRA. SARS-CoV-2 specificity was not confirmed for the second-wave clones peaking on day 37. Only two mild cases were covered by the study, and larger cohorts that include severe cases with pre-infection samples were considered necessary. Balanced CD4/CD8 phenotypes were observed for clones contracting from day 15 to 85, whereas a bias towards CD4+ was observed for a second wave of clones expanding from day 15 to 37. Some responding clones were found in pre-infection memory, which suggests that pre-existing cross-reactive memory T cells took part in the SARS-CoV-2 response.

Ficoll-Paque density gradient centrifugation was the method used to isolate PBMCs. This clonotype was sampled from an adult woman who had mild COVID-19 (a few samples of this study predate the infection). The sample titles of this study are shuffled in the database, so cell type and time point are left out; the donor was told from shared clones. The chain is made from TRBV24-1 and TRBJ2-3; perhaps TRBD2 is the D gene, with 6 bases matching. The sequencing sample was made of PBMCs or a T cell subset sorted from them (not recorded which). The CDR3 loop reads CATSDRESVDTQYF. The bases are TGTGCCACCAGTGATCGGGAGTCAGTGGATACGCAGTATTTT.